One and the same sample provided the 28 T cell receptor beta chains below, sequenced in a study of blood T cells in healthy people across ages. Primers used in a second PCR of about 6 to 12 cycles were a sample-barcoded 5' primer and a J-beta primer mix. TCRdb re-analysed the 5' RACE reads in MiXCR, keeping a single row per CDR3 protein. Among 700,000 or so distinct CDR3 sequences listed, about a fifth were seen once. Sequences were obtained from blood. These receptors were collected from an older man in good health.

V usage is TRBV5-5 and J usage is TRBJ2-3; TRBD1 agrees at 7 bases. The CDR3 sequence is 16 residues long. CDR1 SGHKS and CDR2 YYEKEE come from the germline V gene (reference sequence). The trim removed 4 bases at V and 5 bases at J, leaving 13 bases unmatched. The CDR3 here is CASSPPVDRVVDTQYF. The DNA for the CDR3 is TGTGCCAGCAGCCCCCCTGTAGACAGGGTTGTAGATACGCAGTATTTT.

The chain joins TRBV7-6 to TRBJ1-1, with D unclear. Deletions cut 6 bases from V and 0 bases from J, with 5 bases between. The CDR3 consists of 12 residues. Germline CDR1 and CDR2: SGHVS and FNYEAQ. CDR3 nucleotides: TGTGCCAGCAGGGATTTGAACACTGAAGCTTTCTTT. Encoded protein: CASRDLNTEAFF.

This clonotype was counted a few times. The chain has TRBV20-1 and TRBJ1-2; 7 positions agree with TRBD1. Germline CDR1 and CDR2: DFQATT and SNEGSKA (reference sequence). The CDR3 has 17 residues. V lost 3 bases, J lost 7 bases, and 20 bases stayed unmatched. The DNA of the CDR3 is TGCAGTGCTAGTTTGGGGAGCACACAGGGGCTCTCTGGTGGCTACACCTTC. Residues: CSASLGSTQGLSGGYTF.

As DNA, the CDR3 is TGTGCCAGCAGTTACTCGATACAGGGGGGATCCTACGAGCAGTACTTC. Protein: CASSYSIQGGSYEQYF. This rearrangement joins TRBV6-6 to TRBJ2-7, with 8 bases aligning to TRBD1. CDR3 length equals 16 residues. After removal of 0 bases from V and 1 base from J, the junction contained 5 bases not matched to a gene. The germline V gene encodes CDR1 MNHNY and CDR2 SVGAGI (reference sequence).

The CDR3 nucleotides read TGTGCCATCAGTGAGTCGGCGGCTACCACAGATACGCAGTATTTT. Protein product: CAISESAATTDTQYF. The rearrangement joins TRBV10-3 to TRBJ2-3, with D uncertain. The V end was cut by 0 bases, the J end by 2 bases, with 9 bases between. The CDR3 totals 15 residues. Germline CDR1 reads ENHRY; CDR2 reads SYGVKD.

A few counts support this clonotype. V and J are TRBV6-6 and TRBJ2-5; TRBD1 is a possible D gene (5 bases). The CDR3 length is 16 residues. V was trimmed by 0 bases and J by 5 bases, leaving 16 bases between them. Germline V lookup: CDR1 MNHNY, CDR2 SVGAGI (reference sequence). CDR3: CASSYSNAARVETQYF. The CDR3 DNA sequence: TGTGCCAGCAGTTACTCGAATGCTGCCAGGGTGGAGACCCAGTACTTC.

The V call is TRBV27, the J call TRBJ2-1; D possibly corresponds to TRBD1 (6 bases). The germline gives CDR1 MNHEY, CDR2 SMNVEV (reference sequence). V dropped 6 bases and J dropped 3 bases, with 12 bases sitting between them. This CDR3 spans 14 amino acids. This CDR3 is CASSQGTYYNEQFF. CDR3 nucleotide sequence: TGTGCCAGCAGCCAGGGGACCTACTACAATGAGCAGTTCTTC.

The genes are TRBV4-3 and TRBJ1-3; 8 nucleotides align to TRBD1. This CDR3 spans 17 amino acids. Germline trimming cut 0 bases from V and 4 bases from J; bases unmatched to any gene: 8. CDR1 is LGHNA and CDR2 is YSLEER in the germline V gene. The CDR3 loop reads CASSQDLRQGYGNTIYF. CDR3 nucleotide sequence: TGCGCCAGCAGCCAAGACTTGAGACAGGGGTACGGAAACACCATATATTTT.

This chain joins TRBV5-1 and TRBJ2-5; D is possibly TRBD1 (6 bases). This CDR3 is 14 amino acids long. CDR1 is SGHRS and CDR2 is YFSETQ in the germline V gene. Trimming shortened V by 4 bases and J by 5 bases, and 15 bases separated the two germline ends. The CDR3 DNA sequence: TGCGCCAGCAGCCCAGGGGATTCTGTGGAGACCCAGTACTTC. Translated, it gives CASSPGDSVETQYF.

This clonotype was recorded at least ten times. The gene calls are TRBV18 and TRBJ2-5; TRBD1 matches at 9 bases. The V gene end was trimmed by 1 base and the J gene end by 5 bases; junction bases not matched to a gene: 2. CDR3 length equals 14 residues. Germline V gives CDR1 KGHSH, CDR2 LQKENI. The CDR3 DNA is TGTGCCAGCTCACCACAACAGGGGGCCGAGACCCAGTACTTC. Translation: CASSPQQGAETQYF.

This clonotype was counted many times. The V and J genes are TRBV5-1 and TRBJ2-5; tentative D call: TRBD1 (6 bases). V shed 6 bases and J shed 3 bases, with 9 bases lying between them. The V gene's germline CDR1 is SGHRS and CDR2 YFSETQ. This CDR3 region has 12 residues. Here the CDR3 reads CASTGGEETQYF. CDR3 coding DNA: TGCGCCAGCACTGGGGGCGAAGAGACCCAGTACTTC. The full variable domain, completed using reference TRBV5-1 and TRBJ2-5, is KAGVTQTPRYLIKTRGQQVTLSCSPISGHRSVSWYQQTPGQGLQFLFEYFSETQRNKGNFPGRFSGRQFSNSRSEMNVSTLELGDSALYLCASTGGEETQYFGPGTRLLVL.

This clonotype has only a few counts. The rearrangement links TRBV20-1 to TRBJ2-5, with TRBD2 matching over 8 bases. Trimming cost V 1 base and J 2 bases; bases outside gene matches: 12. The CDR3 runs to 17 residues. Germline loops: CDR1 DFQATT, CDR2 SNEGSKA (reference sequence). Here the CDR3 reads CSARGSWAGGPQETQYF. CDR3 sequence (DNA): TGCAGTGCTAGAGGTAGTTGGGCGGGAGGACCACAAGAGACCCAGTACTTC.

The gene calls are TRBV14 and TRBJ1-1; possibly TRBD1 for D (5 bases). Germline V lookup: CDR1 SGHDN, CDR2 FVKESK. The V and J ends lost 5 bases and 0 bases respectively, with 13 bases between them. The CDR3 has 15 amino acids. The CDR3 bases are TGTGCCAGCAGCACAGGAATCTTCATGAACACTGAAGCTTTCTTT. It encodes CASSTGIFMNTEAFF.

This clonotype showed up just a few times. CDR3 amino acids: CASSPNWWGQETQYF. CDR3 nucleotide sequence: TGTGCCAGCAGCCCGAATTGGTGGGGCCAAGAGACCCAGTACTTC. The chain has TRBV7-2 and TRBJ2-5; D not resolved. CDR3 size: 15 residues. The germline gives CDR1 SGHTA, CDR2 FQGNSA. V was trimmed by 5 bases and J by 1 base, leaving 14 bases between them.

The chain employs TRBV5-1 and TRBJ2-5, with D possibly TRBD2 on 7 matching bases. Germline-derived CDR1 and CDR2 are SGHRS and YFSETQ. CDR3 length: 16 residues. Trimming cost V 4 bases and J 0 bases, with 16 bases left between them. Here the CDR3 reads CASSPGGHSYQETQYF. The DNA of the CDR3 is TGCGCCAGCAGCCCGGGGGGACACTCGTACCAAGAGACCCAGTACTTC.

V and J are TRBV5-6 and TRBJ2-7; D gene uncertain. Per germline, CDR1 SGHDT and CDR2 YYEEEE. The CDR3 totals 16 residues. Trimming removed 4 bases from V and 0 bases from J, with 17 bases in between. The CDR3 DNA sequence: TGTGCCAGCAGCCCTACCTCCCATCAGGCCTCCTACGAGCAGTACTTC. It specifies CASSPTSHQASYEQYF.

CDR3 sequence reads: CASFGGNIQYF. The CDR3 region has the DNA TGTGCCAGCTTTGGCGGAAACATTCAGTACTTC. This chain connects TRBV2 to TRBJ2-4; D is ambiguous. V gave up 8 bases and J gave up 6 bases, with 8 bases separating them. The CDR3 contains 11 residues. The V gene's germline CDR1 is SNHLY and CDR2 FYNNEI. Supplemented by reference TRBV2 and TRBJ2-4, the full variable domain reads EPEVTQTPSHQVTQMGQEVILRCVPISNHLYFYWYRQILGQKVEFLVSFYNNEISEKSEIFDDQFSVERPDGSNFTLKIRSTKLEDSAMYFCASFGGNIQYFGAGTRLSVL.

V and J are TRBV20-1 and TRBJ1-2, with D possibly matching TRBD1 (5 bases). CDR3 length: 16 amino acids. Per germline, CDR1 DFQATT and CDR2 SNEGSKA (reference sequence). The ends were cut back, 6 bases at V and 0 bases at J, with 20 bases in the middle. CDR3 protein: CSAHIRGTLANYGYTF. CDR3 coding DNA: TGCAGTGCCCATATAAGGGGAACTTTGGCTAACTATGGCTACACCTTC.

This rearrangement joins TRBV28 to TRBJ2-1, with 7 bases aligning to TRBD1. The J call may not be correct, given that the DNA end is closer to TRBJ2-5. Germline assignment: CDR1 MDHEN and CDR2 SYDVKM. The CDR3 runs to 14 residues. CDR3 amino acids: CASSLPGTVETQYF. Here the CDR3 DNA reads TGTGCCAGCAGTTTACCCGGGACAGTAGAGACCCAGTACTTC.

The CDR3 DNA sequence: TGTGCCAGCAGCTTAACATCCCAAAGGGAGCAGTTCTTC. As protein: CASSLTSQREQFF. The chain combines TRBV7-3 with TRBJ2-1; D is ambiguous. V was trimmed by 0 bases and J by 10 bases, leaving 10 bases between them. The CDR3 spans 13 residues. Germline lookup yields CDR1 SGHTA and CDR2 FQGTGA.

In its sample, this clonotype was seen a few times. The genes are TRBV5-1 and TRBJ2-3; no clear D gene. Germline assignment: CDR1 SGHRS and CDR2 YFSETQ. V shed 2 bases and J shed 3 bases, with 10 bases lying between them. The CDR3 loop spans 14 amino acids. CDR3 sequence (DNA): TGCGCCAGCAGCTTATCCCTTTGGACAGATACGCAGTATTTT. As protein: CASSLSLWTDTQYF.

The chain uses TRBV7-7 and TRBJ2-1; 7 nucleotides agree with TRBD2. This CDR3 region has 14 residues. Unmatched junction bases numbered 6, after V lost 6 bases and J lost 4 bases. The germline V gene has CDR1 SSHAT and CDR2 FNYEAQ (reference sequence). As DNA, the CDR3 is TGTGCCAGCAGTCCAAGCGGGACGTACAATGAGCAGTTCTTC. This sequence encodes CASSPSGTYNEQFF.

This sequence joins TRBV12-3 or TRBV12-4 and TRBJ1-1; 9 bases are a match to TRBD1. V was clipped by 3 bases and J by 7 bases; unmatched bases: 6. This CDR3 contains 14 residues. The CDR3 nucleotides are TGTGCCAGCAGTTTGGGACAGGGAGGCCGTGAAGCTTTCTTT. Its protein product is CASSLGQGGREAFF.

This clonotype has only one observation. The chain uses TRBV20-1 and TRBJ2-1; weak D call: TRBD1 (6 bases). Germline V lookup: CDR1 DFQATT, CDR2 SNEGSKA (reference sequence). The length of the CDR3 is 16 residues. Trimming removed 3 bases from V and 4 bases from J, with 19 bases in between. CDR3 sequence reads: CSARGSKGQLYNEQFF. For the CDR3, the DNA is TGCAGTGCTAGGGGATCGAAAGGACAGCTATACAATGAGCAGTTCTTC.

In its sample, this clonotype was seen a few times. The CDR3 loop is CASSPLTYGLPTSTDTQYF. CDR3 bases: TGTGCCAGCTCACCACTTACCTACGGACTTCCCACTAGCACAGATACGCAGTATTTT. The V and J genes are TRBV18 and TRBJ2-3; a possible D gene is TRBD2 (5 bases). Germline values: CDR1 KGHSH, CDR2 LQKENI. V gave up 1 base and J gave up 0 bases, with 20 bases separating them. The CDR3 is 19 amino acids.

The chain has TRBV21-1 and TRBJ1-4; the D call of TRBD1 is as the table states it, not checked on the DNA. TRBV21-1 is labeled a pseudogene. The length of the CDR3 is 16 residues. The CDR3 nucleotides read TGTGCCAGCAGCAAAGTCAGGACAGGGGGCCCAGGAAAACTGTTTTTT. Encoded protein: CASSKVRTGGPGKLFF.

The chain recombines TRBV29-1 with TRBJ2-5; D possibly uses TRBD1 or TRBD2 (7 bases each). Between the trimmed V and J ends, which lost 1 base and 2 bases, there was a span of 14 bases. The CDR3 consists of 15 residues. CDR1 is SQVTM, CDR2 ANQGSEA, per germline. The CDR3 reads CSVEGQGGWQETQYF. CDR3 DNA: TGCAGCGTTGAAGGACAGGGAGGGTGGCAAGAGACCCAGTACTTC.

This clonotype was seen ten or more times. This sequence joins TRBV24-1 and TRBJ2-2, with 7 bases identical to TRBD1. The CDR3 contains 14 residues. Germline trimming cut 3 bases from V and 9 bases from J; bases unmatched to any gene: 6. In germline, CDR1 is KGHDR, CDR2 SFDVKD. CDR3 coding DNA: TGTGCCACCAGTGATACCGGGACAGCCAGGGAGCTGTTTTTT. Protein product: CATSDTGTARELFF.